Listed below are T cell receptor beta chains from one sample, sequenced in a study of blood T cells in healthy people across ages. TCRdb fed the 5' RACE reads into MiXCR, producing one record per CDR3 protein. The sample has 380,000 or so distinct CDR3 sequences, 45% to 65% seen once. The sequencing sample was made of blood. These receptors were obtained from a man in his 60s in good health. CDR3s leave out the opening cysteine and the closing phenylalanine or tryptophan. The D gene is left open where the match is weak.

V,D,length,CDR3
TRBV3-1,.,18,ASSQDQIGRASVMNTEAF
TRBV29-1,TRBD1,11,SVKTTGGGRYT
TRBV7-3,TRBD2,16,ASSPGLAGPNSYNEQF
TRBV4-3,TRBD2,16,ASSRSPASGRATYEQY
TRBV20-1,.,12,SARDPAGVETQY
TRBV10-3,TRBD2,13,AIRESGGAAETQY
TRBV11-2,TRBD1,12,ASSSPGGKNIQY
TRBV20-1,TRBD2,16,SAPPAGTSGGWADTQY
TRBV7-2,TRBD2,14,ASSPRLGAGGETQY
TRBV5-1,.,14,ASSFEDEFREETQY
TRBV2,.,14,ASSPVRASSYNEQF
TRBV20-1,.,12,SARDWRADHEQY
TRBV4-2,.,14,ASSQTTGTPNYGYT
TRBV25-1,.,12,ASSGLLGHSEQY
TRBV5-5,TRBD2,11,ASDPSGSDTQY
TRBV9,TRBD1,13,ASSVDDRVGETQY
TRBV20-1,.,9,SAGRGNEQF
TRBV10-3,.,10,AISTVTDTQY
TRBV28,.,10,ASSDLNYGYT
TRBV20-1,.,13,SARLQGDSSYEQY
TRBV28,.,13,ASRPHSAGQTEQY
TRBV29-1,.,12,SAEGRSLGAEQF
TRBV25-1,TRBD1,15,ASSGDRGRFGQETQY
TRBV5-5,.,12,ASSLSSKGEKLF
TRBV7-2,.,13,ASSLARSPTDTQY
TRBV28,.,13,ASSSGTSPGGTQY
TRBV7-2,.,11,ASNPWPSDTQY
TRBV6-2/TRBV6-3,.,12,ASSYSELGTKQF
TRBV2,.,13,ASRPRDTPGYEQF
TRBV10-3,TRBD2,15,AISEPWTSGRAYEQY
TRBV28,.,9,ASRSGYEQY
TRBV25-1,.,15,ASGGSTGTKGYNEQF
TRBV2,TRBD1,13,ASSEIGQDRYEQY
TRBV6-5,.,11,ASSTRQSYGYT
TRBV5-1,TRBD1,12,ASSFSGQSYEQY
TRBV30,TRBD1,12,AWSGQGAYNEQF
TRBV6-5,TRBD2,13,ASSYGTSGSFPQY
TRBV5-1,.,10,ASSLLLDEQY
TRBV25-1,.,11,ASSGGAGETQY
TRBV7-9,TRBD1,12,ASSPRGIYNEQF